This T cell receptor beta chain appears in the sequencing data of a study of a mutant IDH1 vaccine in newly diagnosed glioma. For the study at large: Treated patients comprised 62.5% males and around 38% females, mean age approximately 42 years.

Concerning this clone itself: Its antigen remains unknown.

Profiling relied on immunoSEQ multiplex PCR, and the TCRdb table lists in-frame clones only, not all of them. Counted here are about 20,000 clones, roughly four fifths occurring once; the ten biggest clones make up approximately 13%. There are 13 residues in the CDR3. Germline V gene data show CDR1 as MNHNS and CDR2 as SASEGT. V lost 6 bases to trimming and J lost 3 bases, with 8 bases between them. Time point meaning: week 23, last vaccination. Mutant IDH1 20-mer peptide, at 300 ug, made up each vaccine dose, with topical imiquimod. Source: PBMCs, taken from a glioma patient whose treatment included an IDH1 peptide vaccine. This chain uses TRBV6-1 with TRBJ2-2; no clear D gene. The TCR originated in a man aged 30 to 39 with glioma. The DNA of the CDR3 is TGTGCCAGCAGCGGGTCGGACACCGGGGAGCTGTTTTTT. Its translation is CASSGSDTGELFF.